The 20 T cell receptor beta chains below were found in one sample sequenced in a study of vaccination effects on CD4 cells after COVID-19. Culture lasted 10 days before CD4+ T cell isolation. All study participants received two doses of BNT162b2 or mRNA-1273 vaccine. TCRdb's copy holds only in-frame clones and misses some; the assay was immunoSEQ multiplex PCR. The sample includes 70,000 or so clones, roughly 75% of them seen just once. These receptors lack a known antigen. The sample in question was CD4+ T cells from PBMCs cultured without peptide, obtained after COVID-19 vaccination. These receptors originate from a human donor who received a COVID-19 vaccine.

The chain links TRBV18 to TRBJ2-3; 7 bases line up with TRBD1. The V and J ends lost 5 bases and 1 base, in that order; junction bases with no gene match: 12. The CDR3 sequence is 17 residues long. Germline V gives CDR1 KGHSH, CDR2 LQKENI. The CDR3 sequence is CASSSRDRAVGTDTQYF. The DNA of the CDR3 is TGTGCCAGCTCATCACGTGACAGGGCGGTGGGCACAGATACGCAGTATTTT.

The chain carries TRBV7-3 and TRBJ2-5; 7 bases are shared with TRBD1. This CDR3 region has 14 residues. Trimming removed 1 base from V and 5 bases from J; junction bases left unmatched: 4. Germline values: CDR1 SGHTA, CDR2 FQGTGA. The CDR3 loop is CASSLNRGRETQYF. As DNA, the CDR3 is TGTGCCAGCAGCTTAAACAGGGGAAGGGAGACCCAGTACTTC.

The chain carries TRBV5-4 and TRBJ2-1; D is ambiguous. The V end was cut by 4 bases, the J end by 5 bases, with 10 bases between. CDR3 length: 13 amino acids. The germline V gene has CDR1 SGHNT and CDR2 YYREEE (reference sequence). Here the CDR3 DNA reads TGTGCCAGCAGCCGAGGACGGAACAATGAGCAGTTCTTC. This translates into CASSRGRNNEQFF.

The V and J genes are TRBV6-5 and TRBJ1-3; TRBD1 aligns across 7 bases. Germline CDR1 is MNHEY and CDR2 is SVGAGI. V was clipped by 4 bases and J by 3 bases; unmatched bases: 6. This CDR3 is built from 15 residues. In nucleotides, the CDR3 is TGTGCCAGCAGTTGGGGGACAGACCGTGGAAACACCATATATTTT. This encodes CASSWGTDRGNTIYF.

The V gene is TRBV3-1 (or the pseudogene TRBV3-2), the J gene TRBJ1-2; D perhaps matches TRBD1 (6 bases). CDR3 length: 15 residues. The V and J ends lost 2 bases and 4 bases respectively, with 14 bases between them. Per germline, CDR1 LGHDT and CDR2 YNNKEL (reference sequence). CDR3 amino acids: CASSQNMAQGYGYTF. The CDR3 nucleotides read TGTGCCAGCAGCCAAAATATGGCACAGGGCTATGGCTACACCTTC.

The chain recombines TRBV11-2 with TRBJ2-2, with D perhaps TRBD2 (5 bases). The CDR3 length is 14 residues. The germline gives CDR1 SGHAT, CDR2 FQNNGV. V lost 6 bases and J 2 bases, leaving 10 bases between the germline ends. The CDR3 region is CASSSRLNTGELFF. In DNA form, the CDR3 reads TGTGCCAGCAGTTCCCGACTAAACACCGGGGAGCTGTTTTTT.

The gene calls are TRBV24-1 and TRBJ1-2; 10 bases agree with TRBD1. The germline V gene encodes CDR1 KGHDR and CDR2 SFDVKD. CDR3 size: 16 residues. V gave up 3 bases and J gave up 4 bases; unmatched junction bases: 7. The CDR3 DNA sequence: TGTGCCACCAGTGATCCCGGACAGGGGGAATCCTATGGCTACACCTTC. Translation gives CATSDPGQGESYGYTF.

V usage is TRBV7-9 and J usage is TRBJ1-4; D gene unclear. V dropped 3 bases and J dropped 7 bases, with 6 bases sitting between them. Germline lookup yields CDR1 SEHNR and CDR2 FQNEAQ (reference sequence). The CDR3 covers 12 residues. In DNA form, the CDR3 reads TGTGCCAGCAGCTTGGACTCTGAAAAACTGTTTTTT. It specifies CASSLDSEKLFF.

The chain carries TRBV6-4 and TRBJ2-7; D might be TRBD1 (7 bases). CDR1 and CDR2 from the germline V gene are MRHNA and SNTAGT. The CDR3 loop spans 17 amino acids. Trimming pared 0 bases from V and 2 bases from J, leaving 17 bases between. CDR3 sequence (DNA): TGTGCCAGCAGTGACTCGAAGGCCAGGGGGGTGGCCTACGAGCAGTACGTC. Encoded protein: CASSDSKARGVAYEQYV.

A few counts support this clone. The chain combines TRBV5-1 with TRBJ1-1, with a possible D match to TRBD1 (6 bases). The CDR3 totals 14 residues. V gave up 7 bases and J gave up 0 bases, with 13 bases separating them. CDR1 is SGHRS and CDR2 is YFSETQ in the germline V gene. This CDR3 is CASGGDTLNTEAFF. CDR3 nucleotides: TGCGCCAGCGGAGGGGACACTTTGAACACTGAAGCTTTCTTT. Looking up the rest from reference TRBV5-1 and TRBJ1-1 gives the full variable domain: KAGVTQTPRYLIKTRGQQVTLSCSPISGHRSVSWYQQTPGQGLQFLFEYFSETQRNKGNFPGRFSGRQFSNSRSEMNVSTLELGDSALYLCASGGDTLNTEAFFGQGTRLTVV.

The gene calls are TRBV5-1 and TRBJ2-5; 9 nucleotides agree with TRBD1. V lost 1 base to trimming and J lost 2 bases; unmatched junction nucleotides: 3. Germline CDR1 reads SGHRS; CDR2 reads YFSETQ. The CDR3 length is 15 residues. CDR3 sequence: CASSLTGQGQETQYF. The CDR3 coding sequence is TGCGCCAGCAGCTTGACGGGACAGGGACAAGAGACCCAGTACTTC.

CDR3 in DNA: TGTGCCAGCAGCTCCGGTGTTTTCCAGGGGCAGAACACTGAAGCTTTCTTT. This gives the protein CASSSGVFQGQNTEAFF. V is TRBV7-9 and J is TRBJ1-1; tentative D call: TRBD1 (6 bases). Per the germline V gene, CDR1 is SEHNR and CDR2 is FQNEAQ (reference sequence). The CDR3 is 17 amino acids. V lost 4 bases, J lost 1 base, and 19 bases lay in between. The complete variable domain, with remaining parts taken from reference TRBV7-9 and TRBJ1-1, reads DTGVSQNPRHKITKRGQNVTFRCDPISEHNRLYWYRQTLGQGPEFLTYFQNEAQLEKSRLLSDRFSAERPKGSFSTLEIQRTEQGDSAMYLCASSSGVFQGQNTEAFFGQGTRLTVV.

The chain joins TRBV9 to TRBJ1-1; tentative D call: TRBD1 (6 bases). The CDR3 runs 17 residues. Trimming removed 0 bases from V and 0 bases from J, with 15 bases in between. The V gene's germline CDR1 is SGDLS and CDR2 YYNGEE. The CDR3 coding sequence is TGTGCCAGCAGCGTAGCTAAACAGGGACAACTGAACACTGAAGCTTTCTTT. Encoded protein: CASSVAKQGQLNTEAFF.

The rearrangement links TRBV6-5 to TRBJ1-1; D is undetermined. The length of the CDR3 is 14 residues. The germline CDR1 and CDR2 sequences are MNHEY and SVGAGI. V shed 5 bases and J shed 4 bases, with 14 bases lying between them. CDR3 protein: CASSTVIGSTEAFF. The CDR3 nucleotides are TGTGCCAGCAGTACAGTCATAGGGTCCACTGAAGCTTTCTTT.

This clone was seen a few times. The rearrangement uses TRBV6-1 and TRBJ2-5, with D unresolved. The CDR3 contains 14 residues. The ends were cut back, 2 bases at V and 5 bases at J, with 12 bases in the middle. The V gene's germline CDR1 is MNHNS and CDR2 SASEGT. The DNA of the CDR3 is TGTGCCAGCAGTGAAATGGTAGCAGCCGAGACCCAGTACTTC. It encodes CASSEMVAAETQYF.

V gene TRBV7-9 combines with J gene TRBJ1-1; 11 nucleotides align to TRBD1. CDR3 length: 16 amino acids. Trimming took 6 bases from V and 5 from J; bases not matched to a gene: 11. Germline-derived CDR1 and CDR2 are SEHNR and FQNEAQ (reference sequence). The CDR3 reads CASRHPGQGGTTEAFF. For the CDR3, the DNA is TGTGCCAGCAGACACCCGGGACAGGGGGGGACGACTGAAGCTTTCTTT.

The genes are TRBV7-2 and TRBJ1-1; perhaps TRBD1 as D (5 bases). V was shortened by 0 bases and J by 7 bases, with 15 bases between the two germline ends. The CDR3 sequence is 15 residues long. Germline V CDR1 and CDR2: SGHTA, FQGNSA. For the CDR3, the DNA is TGTGCCAGCAGCTTAGCGCCTCGGGGCAGGAGTGAAGCTTTCTTT. This sequence encodes CASSLAPRGRSEAFF.

This clone was seen a handful of times. This sequence joins TRBV21-1 and TRBJ1-2; TRBD1, the table's D call, was not compared with the DNA. TRBV21-1 is marked as a pseudogene. The length of the CDR3 is 15 residues. The CDR3 loop is CASSGQPGQIYGYTF. The CDR3 nucleotides are TGTGCCAGCAGCGGTCAACCGGGACAGATTTATGGCTACACCTTC.

The rearrangement uses TRBV10-3 and TRBJ1-1; no firm D call. The CDR3 length is 13 residues. Germline V gene data show CDR1 as ENHRY and CDR2 as SYGVKD. The V end lost 4 bases, the J end lost 0 bases, and 6 bases lay between the germline ends. The chain's CDR3 is CAISGMLNTEAFF. The CDR3 DNA reads as TGTGCCATCAGTGGAATGCTGAACACTGAAGCTTTCTTT.

The chain couples TRBV7-9 to TRBJ2-7; the match to TRBD1 covers 8 bases. With V trimmed by 5 bases and J by 7 bases, 7 bases remained unmatched. The germline V gene encodes CDR1 SEHNR and CDR2 FQNEAQ (reference sequence). This CDR3 is built from 13 residues. CDR3 sequence: CASSQTGAGEQYV. The CDR3 bases are TGTGCCAGCAGCCAGACAGGGGCGGGTGAGCAGTACGTC.